This T cell receptor beta chain was sequenced for a study of Ad26.COV2.S vaccination and SARS-CoV-2 variants. Assay used: immunoSEQ multiplex PCR; TCRdb lists only in-frame clones, some missing. This sample has 250,000 to 300,000 clones, with more than 70% found just once. The treatment here: 15 to 20 received Ad26.COV2.S at low or high dose, single or two shots; roughly five received placebo; per-sample allocation not given. The investigators took samples on day 63 after the first vaccine or placebo injection. The CDR3 spans 16 residues. Trimming took off 4 bases at V and 5 bases at J, with 20 bases between the two ends. In germline, CDR1 is MNHEY, CDR2 SVGEGT.

The J gene is TRBJ2-5, the V gene TRBV6-2 or TRBV6-3, with D tentatively TRBD1 (6 bases). The sequence derives from a person aged 18 to 59 who received the Ad26.COV2.S COVID-19 vaccine or a placebo. This material consisted of peripheral blood, taken in a trial of Ad26.COV2.S vaccine versus placebo. CDR3 coding DNA: TGTGCCAGCAGTTCCCACCAAACAGGGCGGAGGGAGACCCAGTACTTC. Translation: CASSSHQTGRRETQYF.